This T cell receptor (beta chain) emerged from a study of blood T cells in healthy people across ages. A second PCR of roughly 7 to 11 cycles used a sample-barcoded 5' primer and a J-beta primer mix. TCRdb itself ran the 5' RACE reads through MiXCR, one entry per CDR3 protein. The data show about 730,000 distinct CDR3 sequences, 35% to 45% seen once. Deletions cut 6 bases from V and 4 bases from J, with 13 bases between. CDR3 size: 14 residues. The germline gives CDR1 MNHEY, CDR2 SVGEGT. In terms of origin and age, donors were healthy Caucasian individuals from Russia aged roughly 6 to 95. The sequenced sample was blood. The V call is TRBV6-2 or TRBV6-3, the J call TRBJ1-5; TRBD1 might be the D (6 bases). This TCR was recovered from a woman aged 55-69 years in good health. In nucleotides, the CDR3 is TGTGCCAGCAGACCCGGACAGTTAAATCAGCCCCAGCATTTT. Amino acids: CASRPGQLNQPQHF.